This T cell receptor beta chain is from a study of blood T cell repertoires in COVID-19. As for the study in general: Samples came from the United States, Italy and Spain, spanning acute and convalescent COVID-19. T cells, B-cell-depleted T cells, or PBMCs provided the cDNA or gDNA that served as material.

Libraries were prepared by immunoSEQ multiplex PCR; TCRdb keeps only in-frame clonotypes and omits some of them. The sample contains about 52,000 clones, about nine tenths of which appear only once. The CDR3 loop spans 16 amino acids. Germline CDR1 and CDR2: SEHNR and FQNEAQ (reference sequence). Trimming cost V 5 bases and J 9 bases, with 20 bases left between them. This chain links TRBV7-9 with TRBJ1-6; maybe TRBD1 (6 bases). Sequenced material: peripheral blood. This TCR was recovered from an older man with acute or convalescent COVID-19. The CDR3 sequence: CASSRIQGRLVSPLHF. CDR3 bases: TGTGCCAGCAGCCGGATTCAGGGGCGCTTAGTTTCACCCCTCCACTTT. The variable domain in full, completed from reference TRBV7-9 and TRBJ1-6, reads DTGVSQNPRHKITKRGQNVTFRCDPISEHNRLYWYRQTLGQGPEFLTYFQNEAQLEKSRLLSDRFSAERPKGSFSTLEIQRTEQGDSAMYLCASSRIQGRLVSPLHFGNGTRLTVT.